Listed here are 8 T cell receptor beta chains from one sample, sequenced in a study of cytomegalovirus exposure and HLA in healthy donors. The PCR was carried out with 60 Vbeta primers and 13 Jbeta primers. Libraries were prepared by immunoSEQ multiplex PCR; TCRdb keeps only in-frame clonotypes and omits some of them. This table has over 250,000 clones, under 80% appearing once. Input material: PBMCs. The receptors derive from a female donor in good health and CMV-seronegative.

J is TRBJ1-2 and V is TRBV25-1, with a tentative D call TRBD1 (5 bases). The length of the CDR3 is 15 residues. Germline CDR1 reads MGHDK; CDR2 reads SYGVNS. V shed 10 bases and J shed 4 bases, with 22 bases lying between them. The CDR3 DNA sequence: TGTGCCACTGTCCCCGACAGCCAAGCACCCTATGGCTACACCTTC. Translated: CATVPDSQAPYGYTF.

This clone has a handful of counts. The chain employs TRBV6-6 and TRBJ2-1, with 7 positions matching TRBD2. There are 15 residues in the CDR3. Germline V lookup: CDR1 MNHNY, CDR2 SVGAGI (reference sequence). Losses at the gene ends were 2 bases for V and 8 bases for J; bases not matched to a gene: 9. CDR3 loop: CASSYDEASGHEQFF. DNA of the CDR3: TGTGCCAGCAGTTACGACGAGGCTAGCGGTCATGAGCAGTTCTTC.

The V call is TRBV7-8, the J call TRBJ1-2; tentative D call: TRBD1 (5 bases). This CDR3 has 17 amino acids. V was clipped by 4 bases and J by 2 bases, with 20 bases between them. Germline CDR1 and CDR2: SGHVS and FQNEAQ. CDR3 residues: CASSSIRGGRGNYGYTF. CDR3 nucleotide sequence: TGTGCCAGCAGCTCCATTCGGGGGGGTCGCGGGAACTATGGCTACACCTTC. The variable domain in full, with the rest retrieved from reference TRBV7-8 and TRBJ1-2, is GAGVSQSPRYKVAKRGQDVALRCDPISGHVSLFWYQQALGQGPEFLTYFQNEAQLDKSGLPSDRFFAERPEGSVSTLKIQRTQQEDSAVYLCASSSIRGGRGNYGYTFGSGTRLTVV.

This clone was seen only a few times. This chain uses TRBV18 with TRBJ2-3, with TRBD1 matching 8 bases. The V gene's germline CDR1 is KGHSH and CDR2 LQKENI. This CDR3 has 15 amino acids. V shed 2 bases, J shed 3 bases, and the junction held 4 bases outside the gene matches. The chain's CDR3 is CASSPIRGRTDTQYF. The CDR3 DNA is TGTGCCAGCTCACCAATCAGGGGGCGGACAGATACGCAGTATTTT. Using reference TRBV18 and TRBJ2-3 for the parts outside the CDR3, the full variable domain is NAGVMQNPRHLVRRRGQEARLRCSPMKGHSHVYWYRQLPEEGLKFMVYLQKENIIDESGMPKERFSAEFPKEGPSILRIQQVVRGDSAAYFCASSPIRGRTDTQYFGPGTRLTVL.

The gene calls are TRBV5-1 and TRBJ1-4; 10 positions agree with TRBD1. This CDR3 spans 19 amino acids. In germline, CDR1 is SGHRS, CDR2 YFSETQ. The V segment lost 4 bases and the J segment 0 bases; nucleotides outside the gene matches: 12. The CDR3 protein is CASSTRTGGRSSTNEKLFF. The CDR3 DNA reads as TGCGCCAGCAGCACCCGGACAGGGGGAAGGTCGTCAACTAATGAAAAACTGTTTTTT.

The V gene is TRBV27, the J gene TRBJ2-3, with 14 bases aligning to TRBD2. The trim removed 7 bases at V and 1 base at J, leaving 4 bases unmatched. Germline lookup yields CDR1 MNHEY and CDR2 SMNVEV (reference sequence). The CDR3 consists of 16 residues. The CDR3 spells CASNMGLAGGTDTQYF. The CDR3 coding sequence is TGTGCCAGCAACATGGGACTAGCGGGAGGCACAGATACGCAGTATTTT.

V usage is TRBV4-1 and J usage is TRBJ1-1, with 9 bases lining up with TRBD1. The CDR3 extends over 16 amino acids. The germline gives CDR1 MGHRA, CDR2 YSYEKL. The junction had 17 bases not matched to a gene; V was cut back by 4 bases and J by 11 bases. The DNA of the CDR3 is TGCGCCAGCAGCCCTCCCCCGACAGGGGGATTGGGATATGCTTTCTTT. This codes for CASSPPPTGGLGYAFF.

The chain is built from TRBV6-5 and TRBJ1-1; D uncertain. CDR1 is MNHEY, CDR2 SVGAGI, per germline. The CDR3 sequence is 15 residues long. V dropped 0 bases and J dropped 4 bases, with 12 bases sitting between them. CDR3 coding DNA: TGTGCCAGCAGTTACTCAATTAAAGCGAGCACTGAAGCTTTCTTT. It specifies CASSYSIKASTEAFF.